This T cell receptor beta chain was captured by sequencing in a study of blood T cell repertoires in COVID-19 (TCRdb year 2020). Regarding the complete study: Collaborator samples came from the United States, Italy and Spain and covered acute and convalescent phases of COVID-19. The sample metadata nearly always contained a de-identified subject ID, COVID-19 status, age in years and sex. Where available, HLA class I and class II types were taken from metadata supplied by the sample provider and were not determined by assay-based typing. The material from the prospective study consisted of cDNA or gDNA derived from T cells, B-cell-depleted T cells, or PBMCs. The samples were drawn from the first 160 participants of the ongoing ImmuneRACE study and from roughly 1,300 subjects provided by 6 global collaborators. The dataset comprised deeply sampled blood TCRbeta repertoires from subjects exposed to, actively infected with, or recovered from COVID-19. The repertoires were released in a freely available public database meant as a resource for research on the immune response to SARS-CoV-2. Broader findings and caveats from the paper: Clinical and demographic metadata were provided uncurated, with the amount varying by source and participant.

Whole blood was collected in K2EDTA tubes by collaborating institutions according to the institutions' own protocols. Collaborator samples were shipped for TCRbeta analysis as frozen whole blood, isolated PBMCs, or DNA extracted from either sample type. TCRbeta CDR3 regions were amplified from genomic DNA by means of the immunoSEQ Assay, a bias-controlled multiplex PCR. In the authors' own workflow: Nucleated cell counts per sample were estimated from amplification of reference gene primers within the assay. Sequence reads were collapsed and filtered to measure the absolute abundance of every unique TCRbeta CDR3 rearrangement. Productive Simpson clonality was computed per sample as the square root of Simpson's diversity index over productive rearrangements. Drawn from immuneACCESS, this table holds only the in-frame rearrangements with V and J called that TCRdb kept. Clones are partly lost; checked studies trace under half to an unresolved V gene and leave the rest unexplained. The DNA was the basis for D and trimming; V, J and clone size are from that table. Counted in this sample were about 170,000 clones; over 70% of them appeared once. Jointly, the top ten make up roughly 9.5% of the sample.

Only a few counts were recorded for this clone. Its recognized antigen is unknown. Base qualities are missing; no much larger clone stands one base away. Reading the germline V gene (reference sequence) gives CDR1 LNHNV and CDR2 YYDKDF. V trim: 1 base; J trim: 7 bases; unmatched bases: 12. There are 16 amino acids in the CDR3, from cysteine to phenylalanine inclusive. Only the CDR3 DNA stays, 48 bases, in frame from base 1. The material sequenced was peripheral blood. Rearrangement joined TRBV15 to TRBJ2-5, with 7 central nucleotides matching TRBD2. The clonotype was recovered from an elderly woman with active or convalescent COVID-19. The DNA sequence is as follows: TGTGCCACCAGCAGAGTAGAAGCCGCTAGCGGAGGGACCCAGTACTTC. It is translated as CATSRVEAASGGTQYF.